Below are 25 T cell receptor beta chains sequenced from a single sample in a study of blood T cell repertoires in COVID-19. TCRdb keeps only in-frame clones here, not all; method: immunoSEQ multiplex PCR. The sample holds about 250,000 clones, 85% to 95% seen once. Sequenced sample: PBMCs or T cells enriched from blood (not recorded which). These receptors were collected from a young woman who had recovered from COVID-19.

The chain is built from TRBV5-1 and TRBJ1-1; 7 bases map to TRBD1. Germline V lookup: CDR1 SGHRS, CDR2 YFSETQ. After removal of 5 bases from V and 1 base from J, the junction contained 2 bases not matched to a gene. There are 13 residues in the CDR3. The CDR3: CASRQGRNTEAFF. The CDR3 nucleotides are TGCGCCAGCAGACAGGGGCGGAACACTGAAGCTTTCTTT.

This clone was counted once. This chain joins TRBV9 and TRBJ1-1; D is possibly TRBD1 (6 bases). The V gene lost 3 bases and the J gene lost 9 bases, with 21 bases spanning the gap. Germline loops: CDR1 SGDLS, CDR2 YYNGEE. The CDR3 is 15 amino acids. The CDR3 DNA reads as TGTGCCAGCAGCGAGGCCGGGCAGGGGCTAACTAAAGCTTTCTTT. Translating gives CASSEAGQGLTKAFF.

The chain carries TRBV7-9 and TRBJ2-2; 7 nucleotides match TRBD2. Trimming at V came to 3 bases and at J to 2 bases, leaving 3 bases not matched to a gene. Germline CDR1 reads SEHNR; CDR2 reads FQNEAQ (reference sequence). The CDR3 covers 15 residues. Here the CDR3 reads CASSFSGENTGELFF. DNA of the CDR3: TGTGCCAGCAGCTTCAGCGGGGAAAACACCGGGGAGCTGTTTTTT. The full variable domain, its missing parts supplied by reference TRBV7-9 and TRBJ2-2, is DTGVSQNPRHKITKRGQNVTFRCDPISEHNRLYWYRQTLGQGPEFLTYFQNEAQLEKSRLLSDRFSAERPKGSFSTLEIQRTEQGDSAMYLCASSFSGENTGELFFGEGSRLTVL.

The chain links TRBV3-1 (or the pseudogene TRBV3-2) to TRBJ2-5; D is perhaps TRBD2 (6 bases). CDR3 length: 16 amino acids. Trimming cost V 1 base and J 2 bases, with 14 bases left between them. The germline V gene encodes CDR1 LGHDT and CDR2 YNNKEL (reference sequence). The chain's CDR3 is CASSQVKAGRQETQYF. CDR3 nucleotides: TGTGCCAGCAGCCAAGTGAAGGCGGGACGGCAAGAGACCCAGTACTTC.

This sequence joins TRBV11-3 and TRBJ1-1; 7 nucleotides agree with TRBD1. Germline V gene data show CDR1 as SGHNT and CDR2 as YENEEA. V trimming: 4 bases; J trimming: 1 base; junction bases outside the gene matches: 3. This CDR3 comprises 14 residues. The CDR3 spells CASSSGQRNTEAFF. The DNA for the CDR3 is TGTGCCAGCAGCTCGGGACAGAGGAACACTGAAGCTTTCTTT.

This clone has a single count. V usage is TRBV7-2 and J usage is TRBJ1-2; no clear D. Germline values: CDR1 SGHTA, CDR2 FQGNSA. Trimming took 3 bases from V and 6 from J, leaving 11 bases between them. This CDR3 is built from 13 residues. CDR3 loop: CASSLTNRDGYTF. CDR3 DNA: TGTGCCAGCAGCTTGACTAACAGAGATGGCTACACCTTC.

This rearrangement joins TRBV27 to TRBJ1-4, with D possibly TRBD1 on 6 matching bases. V was shortened by 6 bases and J by 3 bases, with 14 bases between the two germline ends. The CDR3 sequence is 15 residues long. Germline V lookup: CDR1 MNHEY, CDR2 SMNVEV (reference sequence). In nucleotides, the CDR3 is TGTGCCAGCAGGACAACAGGGTGGCCTAATGAAAAACTGTTTTTT. Translating gives CASRTTGWPNEKLFF.

The rearrangement links TRBV27 to TRBJ1-1; 7 nucleotides line up with TRBD1. This CDR3 has 11 residues. The V gene's germline CDR1 is MNHEY and CDR2 SMNVEV (reference sequence). The DNA of the CDR3 is TGTGCTACAGGGGTGGGGACTGAAGCTTTCTTT. This sequence encodes CATGVGTEAFF.

The chain recombines TRBV21-1 with TRBJ1-1. TRBV21-1 is deemed a pseudogene. There are 10 residues in the CDR3. The CDR3 sequence is CASSTDGAFF. CDR3 DNA sequence: TGTGCCAGCAGCACTGACGGGGCTTTCTTT.

The CDR3: CASSLVWPGGANTEAFF. CDR3 sequence (DNA): TGTGCCAGCAGTTTGGTTTGGCCAGGGGGTGCGAACACTGAAGCTTTCTTT. The chain links TRBV27 to TRBJ1-1; 7 bases map to TRBD1. CDR1 is MNHEY and CDR2 is SMNVEV in the germline V gene (reference sequence). CDR3 length: 17 residues. J lost 1 base, V lost 3 bases, and 11 bases had no gene match.

This chain links TRBV28 with TRBJ1-5; D is possibly TRBD1 (5 bases). Trimming shortened V by 4 bases and J by 1 base, and 17 bases separated the two germline ends. This CDR3 has 17 amino acids. Germline V CDR1 and CDR2: MDHEN, SYDVKM. The CDR3 reads CASSSGGGTVSNQPQHF. CDR3 coding DNA: TGTGCCAGCAGTTCAGGAGGCGGGACCGTCAGCAATCAGCCCCAGCATTTT.

The V and J genes are TRBV11-2 and TRBJ1-1; D gene ambiguous. The CDR3 is made up of 13 amino acids. Germline CDR1 and CDR2: SGHAT and FQNNGV. V lost 5 bases and J 4 bases, leaving 11 bases between the germline ends. CDR3: CASSPLRPTEAFF. The CDR3 DNA follows: TGTGCCAGCAGCCCCCTACGCCCCACTGAAGCTTTCTTT. Based on the CDR3 plus reference TRBV11-2 and TRBJ1-1, the full variable domain is EAGVAQSPRYKIIEKRQSVAFWCNPISGHATLYWYQQILGQGPKLLIQFQNNGVVDDSQLPKDRFSAERLKGVDSTLKIQPAKLEDSAVYLCASSPLRPTEAFFGQGTRLTVV.

The rearrangement uses TRBV24-1 and TRBJ2-1, with D uncertain. Trimming removed 5 bases at V and 4 bases at J, with 17 bases between. This CDR3 has 16 residues. The germline V gene encodes CDR1 KGHDR and CDR2 SFDVKD. CDR3 sequence: CATSGPTHTPYNEQFF. In DNA, the CDR3 is TGTGCCACCAGTGGTCCGACACACACCCCATACAATGAGCAGTTCTTC.

The chain couples TRBV6-2 or TRBV6-3 to TRBJ2-2, with TRBD1 identical over 8 bases. The CDR3 is made up of 15 amino acids. With V trimmed by 3 bases and J by 3 bases, 3 bases remained unmatched. The germline V gene has CDR1 MNHEY and CDR2 SVGEGT. The CDR3 reads CASSYQGADTGELFF. The CDR3 DNA follows: TGTGCCAGCAGTTATCAGGGGGCTGACACCGGGGAGCTGTTTTTT.

The chain combines TRBV5-1 with TRBJ1-1; D gene unclear. The CDR3 loop spans 15 amino acids. Trimming pared 4 bases from V and 2 bases from J, leaving 15 bases between. Germline V gene lookup returns CDR1 SGHRS and CDR2 YFSETQ. This chain's CDR3 is CASSPTPGVNTEAFF. The CDR3 nucleotides read TGCGCCAGCAGCCCTACCCCCGGGGTAAACACTGAAGCTTTCTTT. Full variable domain (rest looked up from reference TRBV5-1 and TRBJ1-1): KAGVTQTPRYLIKTRGQQVTLSCSPISGHRSVSWYQQTPGQGLQFLFEYFSETQRNKGNFPGRFSGRQFSNSRSEMNVSTLELGDSALYLCASSPTPGVNTEAFFGQGTRLTVV.

The CDR3 loop reads CASTSSPTDYGYTF. The CDR3 DNA is TGTGCCAGCACGTCGTCCCCTACTGACTATGGCTACACCTTC. The gene calls are TRBV7-2 and TRBJ1-2, with D unclear. Germline assignment: CDR1 SGHTA and CDR2 FQGNSA. This CDR3 is 14 amino acids long. V was trimmed by 7 bases and J by 3 bases, leaving 15 bases between them.

The rearrangement uses TRBV23-1 and TRBJ1-1; no firm D call. TRBV23-1 is designated an ORF whose function remains uncertain. The CDR3 is 12 residues long. The V and J ends lost 7 bases and 1 base respectively, with 7 bases between them. The CDR3 loop reads CASNPENTEAFF. For the CDR3, the DNA is TGCGCCAGCAATCCAGAGAACACTGAAGCTTTCTTT.

The rearrangement links TRBV6-5 to TRBJ2-3; TRBD1 might be the D (5 bases). V was shortened by 4 bases and J by 5 bases, with 13 bases between the two germline ends. CDR3 length: 14 residues. Germline V gene data show CDR1 as MNHEY and CDR2 as SVGAGI. The CDR3: CASSLDTLKDTQYF. CDR3 bases: TGTGCCAGCAGTTTGGACACCCTCAAAGATACGCAGTATTTT.

This chain links TRBV19 with TRBJ2-7; TRBD1 matches 9 bases. The CDR3 extends over 15 amino acids. The germline V gene encodes CDR1 LNHDA and CDR2 SQIVND (reference sequence). The ends lost 3 bases at V and 5 bases at J; junction bases unmatched: 8. The CDR3 DNA is TGTGCCAGTAGTATTGCGGGACAGGGTAAGGACGAGCAGTACTTC. It specifies CASSIAGQGKDEQYF.

In DNA form, the CDR3 reads TGCGCCAGCAGCTTACAGGGTGGAAATGAAAAACTGTTTTTT. Its translation is CASSLQGGNEKLFF. The chain joins TRBV5-1 to TRBJ1-4; perhaps TRBD1 as D (6 bases). The CDR3 is 14 residues long. Trimming removed 2 bases at V and 5 bases at J, with 10 bases between. Germline CDR1 and CDR2: SGHRS and YFSETQ.

This CDR3 reads CASSRGGLYTDTQYF. The CDR3 DNA sequence: TGTGCCAGCAGCAGGGGGGGTCTCTACACAGATACGCAGTATTTT. The V call is TRBV7-2, the J call TRBJ2-3; TRBD2 might be the D (7 bases). This CDR3 has 15 amino acids. V dropped 5 bases and J dropped 2 bases, with 14 bases sitting between them. The germline gives CDR1 SGHTA, CDR2 FQGNSA.

This clone was counted once. This chain joins TRBV6-5 and TRBJ1-4; TRBD1 might be the D (6 bases). Between the trimmed V and J ends, which lost 7 bases and 7 bases, there was a span of 19 bases. CDR1 MNHEY and CDR2 SVGAGI come from the germline V gene. The CDR3 contains 15 residues. CDR3 sequence: CASTLAGTTTEKLFF. CDR3 in DNA: TGTGCCAGCACCTTAGCCGGGACAACAACTGAAAAACTGTTTTTT.

The chain carries TRBV5-1 and TRBJ2-1, with 12 nucleotides matching TRBD2. Germline CDR1 and CDR2: SGHRS and YFSETQ. Losses at the gene ends were 3 bases for V and 9 bases for J; bases not matched to a gene: 4. CDR3 length: 14 amino acids. The DNA for the CDR3 is TGCGCCAGCAGCTCGACTAGCGGGAGTGGTGAGCAGTTCTTC. It translates to CASSSTSGSGEQFF. The full variable domain, rest sourced from reference TRBV5-1 and TRBJ2-1, is KAGVTQTPRYLIKTRGQQVTLSCSPISGHRSVSWYQQTPGQGLQFLFEYFSETQRNKGNFPGRFSGRQFSNSRSEMNVSTLELGDSALYLCASSSTSGSGEQFFGPGTRLTVL.

V is TRBV29-1 and J is TRBJ1-1; the D gene is possibly TRBD1 (5 bases). CDR1 is SQVTM, CDR2 ANQGSEA, per germline. V dropped 5 bases and J dropped 10 bases, with 17 bases sitting between them. This CDR3 is built from 12 residues. DNA of the CDR3: TGCAGCGTTCGGACCGTGGGGGGGGGAGCTTTCTTT. It translates to CSVRTVGGGAFF.

V and J are TRBV28 and TRBJ2-7; 8 bases agree with TRBD1. The CDR3 covers 15 residues. Germline V gene lookup returns CDR1 MDHEN and CDR2 SYDVKM. After removal of 6 bases from V and 3 bases from J, the junction contained 10 bases not matched to a gene. The CDR3 DNA follows: TGTGCCAGCAGGGGAAGGACAGGGTTAGTCTACGAGCAGTACTTC. Protein sequence: CASRGRTGLVYEQYF.